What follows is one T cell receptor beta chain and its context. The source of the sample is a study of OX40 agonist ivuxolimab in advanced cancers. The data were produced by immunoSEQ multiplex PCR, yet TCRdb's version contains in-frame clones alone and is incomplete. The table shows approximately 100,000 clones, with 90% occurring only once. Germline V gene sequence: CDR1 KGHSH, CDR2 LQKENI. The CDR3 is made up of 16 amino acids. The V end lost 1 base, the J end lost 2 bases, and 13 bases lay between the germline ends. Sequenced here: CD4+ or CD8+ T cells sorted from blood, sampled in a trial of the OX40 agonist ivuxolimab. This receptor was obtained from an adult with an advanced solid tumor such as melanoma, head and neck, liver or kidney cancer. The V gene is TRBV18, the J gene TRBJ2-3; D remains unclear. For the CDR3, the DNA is TGTGCCAGCTCACCACTGGTAACGGAGACCACAGATACGCAGTATTTT. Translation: CASSPLVTETTDTQYF. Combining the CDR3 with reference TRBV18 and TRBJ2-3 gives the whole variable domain NAGVMQNPRHLVRRRGQEARLRCSPMKGHSHVYWYRQLPEEGLKFMVYLQKENIIDESGMPKERFSAEFPKEGPSILRIQQVVRGDSAAYFCASSPLVTETTDTQYFGPGTRLTVL.